This T cell receptor beta chain emerged from a study of blood T cells in healthy people across ages (dated by TCRdb to between 2014 and 2016). Notes on the research overall: In model experiments, template switching captured about one uniquely barcoded TCR beta cDNA molecule for every two T cells. Donors were grouped into four age groups: young (average roughly 15 years), middle-aged (around 39), aged (around 62) and long-lived (over 80). Two additional independent replicas of 1 million unique cDNA reads from the same blood draw were analyzed for two donors (one aged 18 to 29 and one aged 80 or older). The study measured age-related changes in TCR beta repertoire diversity using deep sequencing normalized with unique cDNA molecular identifiers. To avoid experimental bias, donors of different ages were distributed randomly across sequencing lanes.

The donors were roughly 38 Caucasian individuals from Russia, aged roughly 6 to 100 years, who were systemically healthy. Around 10 milliliters of peripheral blood were collected from each donor into EDTA-treated Vacutainer tubes. PBMCs were isolated by Ficoll-Paque density-gradient centrifugation, with at least 6 million obtained per sample. Trizol reagent was used to extract total RNA from the PBMCs, yielding at least 5.5 micrograms per sample. The percentages of naive CD45RAhigh/CD27high T cells were determined by flow cytometry on a PBMC aliquot from every donor. Study-wide conclusions, independent of this receptor: As age increased, observed TCR beta diversity per million T cells dropped in a roughly linear way, and a significant reduction was already evident by age 40. Because the CMV infection status of the donors was unknown, age-related changes in expanded clonotypes may potentially have been confounded. Estimates of total diversity based on one million sequenced T cells were regarded as lower bounds and as underestimates. Bulk unsorted PBMC profiling prevented conclusive comparison of naive and antigen-experienced compartments. There was a strong correlation between observed TCR beta diversity and the percentage of naive T cells measured by flow cytometry. The long-lived group showed more naive CD4+ T cells, fewer expanded clones and increased TCR diversity than the aged group, suggesting age selection.

Libraries came from 5' RACE. Reads for this sample came from an Illumina HiSeq 2500. The second PCR ran for roughly 7 to 11 cycles and used a J-beta primer mix along with a sample-barcoded 5' primer. A template-switch 5' adaptor carrying 12 random nucleotides introduced a unique molecular identifier onto each TCR beta cDNA molecule. Each sample yielded at least 3 million CDR3-containing paired-end reads. First-strand cDNA synthesis was performed from all RNA using the Mint cDNA synthesis kit, with priming by a TRBC-specific oligonucleotide. Following uracil-DNA glycosylase treatment, a first 18-cycle PCR with universal primers M1SS and BC2_uni_R was performed on all cDNA. As for the authors' bioinformatics: Each sample was normalized by randomly selecting 1 million high-quality reads, each carrying a distinct molecular identifier. Instead of being binned into consensus sequences, reads that shared molecular identifiers were thrown out. CDR3 identification, clonotype clustering and error correction used MiTCR with a Q25 quality threshold and the strictest error-elimination algorithm. A nonparametric unseen species model with Euler transformation was used to estimate a lower bound on total TCR beta diversity. TCRdb trimmed the raw reads at Q25, called clones with MiXCR and kept productive beta chains. Identical CDR3 protein sequences are pooled into one entry, listed with their most common genes and DNA. These V and J calls derive from TCRdb rather than the authors' analysis. In this sample the table shows about a million distinct CDR3 sequences, roughly 50% of which occur a single time. The ten biggest clones cover 13% of the sample.

Notes on this clonotype: This receptor's antigen is unknown. No clone much larger than this one lies a single base away; base qualities are absent.

The source of this sequence is a man aged 30 to 39 in good health. Specimen: blood.

Here is the DNA: TGTGCCAGCAGCGTGAAAGGGGGAGATACGCAGTATTTT. This codes for CASSVKGGDTQYF. Recombination connected TRBV7-8 to TRBJ2-3; the D gene is perhaps TRBD1, on 6 matching bases. There are 13 amino acids in the CDR3, from cysteine to phenylalanine inclusive. The kept DNA is CDR3 alone, 39 bases in frame from the first base. Sequences SGHVS (CDR1) and FQNEAQ (CDR2) are obtained from the germline V gene. Trimming costs V 5 bases and J 5 bases, and their ends lie 11 bases apart. With all but the CDR3 taken from the reference TRBV7-8 and TRBJ2-3 genes, the full variable domain is: GAGVSQSPRYKVAKRGQDVALRCDPISGHVSLFWYQQALGQGPEFLTYFQNEAQLDKSGLPSDRFFAERPEGSVSTLKIQRTQQEDSAVYLCASSVKGGDTQYFGPGTRLTVL.